The 15 T cell receptor beta chains listed next were all sequenced from one sample in a study of blood T cell repertoires in COVID-19. The method was immunoSEQ multiplex PCR; TCRdb's version includes in-frame clones alone and lacks a portion of them. This table has around 200,000 clones, roughly 90% appearing once. The sequencing sample was made of peripheral blood. These receptors were taken from a man aged 35 to 55 with active or convalescent COVID-19.

CDR3 nucleotide sequence: TGTGCCACCCACTTGGGGGCGCGAGGCTACACCTTC. It is translated as CATHLGARGYTF. This chain joins TRBV6-1 and TRBJ1-2; tentatively, D is TRBD1 (6 bases). The CDR3 covers 12 residues. Germline values: CDR1 MNHNS, CDR2 SASEGT. The V gene lost 10 bases and the J gene lost 8 bases, with 17 bases spanning the gap.

The rearrangement joins TRBV27 to TRBJ2-3; 8 nucleotides agree with TRBD2. CDR3 length: 14 amino acids. CDR1 is MNHEY and CDR2 is SMNVEV in the germline V gene (reference sequence). J was trimmed by 3 bases and V by 4 bases; bases with no gene match: 3. The CDR3 protein is CASSSGTRTDTQYF. In DNA form, the CDR3 reads TGTGCCAGCAGTTCCGGGACTAGGACAGATACGCAGTATTTT.

The J gene is TRBJ2-3, the V gene TRBV18; TRBD1 might be the D (6 bases). Trimming took 4 bases from V and 0 from J, leaving 11 bases between them. Germline V lookup: CDR1 KGHSH, CDR2 LQKENI. The CDR3 contains 15 residues. For the CDR3, the DNA is TGTGCCAGCTCACAACAGGGAGCTAGCACAGATACGCAGTATTTT. Translated, it gives CASSQQGASTDTQYF. Using reference TRBV18 and TRBJ2-3 for the parts outside the CDR3, the full variable domain is NAGVMQNPRHLVRRRGQEARLRCSPMKGHSHVYWYRQLPEEGLKFMVYLQKENIIDESGMPKERFSAEFPKEGPSILRIQQVVRGDSAAYFCASSQQGASTDTQYFGPGTRLTVL.

This clone has a handful of counts. The chain employs TRBV19 and TRBJ1-2; 7 bases map to TRBD1. CDR1 is LNHDA and CDR2 is SQIVND in the germline V gene (reference sequence). The CDR3 is 15 amino acids. The trim removed 2 bases at V and 4 bases at J, leaving 7 bases unmatched. The CDR3 DNA sequence: TGTGCCAGTAGTATACAGGGGGGCCGCGGCTATGGCTACACCTTC. This encodes CASSIQGGRGYGYTF.

The chain carries TRBV28 and TRBJ1-5; tentatively, D is TRBD1 (5 bases). This CDR3 contains 14 residues. V was cut by 10 bases and J by 5 bases, with 18 bases left in between. From germline, CDR1 is MDHEN and CDR2 SYDVKM. The CDR3 spells CATQEEGRDQPQHF. CDR3 bases: TGTGCCACCCAAGAGGAGGGGAGGGATCAGCCCCAGCATTTT.

V is TRBV27 and J is TRBJ2-7, with 11 bases that match TRBD1. The CDR3 runs to 15 residues. Losses at the gene ends were 6 bases for V and 2 bases for J; bases not matched to a gene: 6. The germline gives CDR1 MNHEY, CDR2 SMNVEV (reference sequence). The CDR3: CASSQGDRGTYEQYF. The DNA of the CDR3 is TGTGCCAGCAGCCAAGGGGACAGGGGGACCTACGAGCAGTACTTC.

V and J are TRBV28 and TRBJ2-5; 8 bases agree with TRBD1. Germline assignment: CDR1 MDHEN and CDR2 SYDVKM. The trim removed 5 bases at V and 1 base at J, leaving 12 bases unmatched. The CDR3 covers 17 residues. Written as DNA, the CDR3 is TGTGCCAGCAGTCCACCCAGGGGGCTTGGGGGCCAAGAGACCCAGTACTTC. Translation gives CASSPPRGLGGQETQYF.

V and J are TRBV19 and TRBJ2-7; 7 positions agree with TRBD1. V lost 5 bases, J lost 5 bases, and 6 bases stayed unmatched. CDR1 and CDR2 from the germline V gene are LNHDA and SQIVND (reference sequence). The length of the CDR3 is 13 residues. DNA of the CDR3: TGTGCCAGTAGTCCCATACAGGGGAACGAGCAGTACTTC. The encoded protein is CASSPIQGNEQYF.

The genes are TRBV6-5 and TRBJ2-3; a possible D gene is TRBD1 (6 bases). Between the trimmed V and J ends, which lost 0 bases and 5 bases, there was a span of 12 bases. The CDR3 has 15 residues. Germline V lookup: CDR1 MNHEY, CDR2 SVGAGI. The DNA of the CDR3 is TGTGCCAGCAGTTACTCGGGGGAAGGGGGAGATACGCAGTATTTT. Amino acids: CASSYSGEGGDTQYF.

The chain carries TRBV4-2 and TRBJ2-1; no clear D gene. This CDR3 spans 15 amino acids. V shed 1 base and J shed 0 bases, with 7 bases lying between them. Per the germline V gene, CDR1 is LGHNA and CDR2 is YNFKEQ. Here the CDR3 DNA reads TGTGCCAGCAGCCAAGTCCTCGGCTCCTACAATGAGCAGTTCTTC. Translation gives CASSQVLGSYNEQFF.

The CDR3 DNA follows: TGCAGCGTTGCCAGGAACCAAGAGACCCAGTACTTC. This gives the protein CSVARNQETQYF. The chain recombines TRBV29-1 with TRBJ2-5, with D uncertain. The V end was cut by 4 bases, the J end by 0 bases, with 6 bases between. The CDR3 is made up of 12 amino acids. Germline-derived CDR1 and CDR2 are SQVTM and ANQGSEA.

This sequence joins TRBV29-1 and TRBJ1-3; D unclear. Per germline, CDR1 SQVTM and CDR2 ANQGSEA. V was pared by 7 bases and J by 0 bases, with 13 bases between. This CDR3 comprises 14 residues. The CDR3 region is CSAHGGDSGNTIYF. The CDR3 DNA reads TGCAGCGCTCATGGCGGAGACTCTGGAAACACCATATATTTT.

The CDR3 reads CASSPLGTGGSYGYTF. For the CDR3, the DNA is TGTGCCAGCTCACCACTTGGGACAGGCGGTAGCTATGGCTACACCTTC. J is TRBJ1-2 and V is TRBV18; 8 bases fit TRBD1. This CDR3 contains 16 residues. Germline-derived CDR1 and CDR2 are KGHSH and LQKENI. Trimming took 1 base from V and 4 from J; bases not matched to a gene: 8.

The chain recombines TRBV5-1 with TRBJ2-3; the match to TRBD1 covers 7 bases. V gave up 0 bases and J gave up 6 bases; unmatched junction bases: 7. The germline gives CDR1 SGHRS, CDR2 YFSETQ. The CDR3 sequence is 15 residues long. The CDR3 loop is CASSLGQGVLDTQYF. The DNA of the CDR3 is TGCGCCAGCAGCTTGGGGCAGGGGGTATTGGATACGCAGTATTTT.

V gene TRBV2 combines with J gene TRBJ2-1; no reliable D call. This CDR3 has 15 amino acids. CDR1 is SNHLY and CDR2 is FYNNEI in the germline V gene. Trimming took 7 bases from V and 6 from J, leaving 19 bases between them. CDR3 nucleotide sequence: TGTGCCAGCATTGCAGAAAGACATCCTGGCAATGAGCAGTTCTTC. It specifies CASIAERHPGNEQFF.